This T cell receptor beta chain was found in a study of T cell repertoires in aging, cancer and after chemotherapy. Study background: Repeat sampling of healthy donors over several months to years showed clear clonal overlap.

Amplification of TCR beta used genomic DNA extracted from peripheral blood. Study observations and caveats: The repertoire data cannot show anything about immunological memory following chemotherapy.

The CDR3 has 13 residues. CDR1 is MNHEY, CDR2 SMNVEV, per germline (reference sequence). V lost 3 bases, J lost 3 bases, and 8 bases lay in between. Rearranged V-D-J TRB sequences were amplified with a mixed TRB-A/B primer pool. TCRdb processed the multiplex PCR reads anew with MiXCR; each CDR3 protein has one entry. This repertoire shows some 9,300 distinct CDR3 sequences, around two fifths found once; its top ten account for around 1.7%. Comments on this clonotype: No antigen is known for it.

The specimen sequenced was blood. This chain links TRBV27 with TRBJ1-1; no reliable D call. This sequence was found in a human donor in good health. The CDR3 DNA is TGTGCCAGCAGTTTCGCATGGTACACTGAAGCTTTCTTT. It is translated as CASSFAWYTEAFF.